This entry features one T cell receptor beta chain sequence. Some clones are missing from TCRdb's copy, which holds only in-frame ones; the method was immunoSEQ multiplex PCR. The sample records about 88,000 clones, approximately 90% being singletons. The record originates from a study of PD-L1 blockade in urothelial cancer. V was clipped by 2 bases and J by 7 bases, with 12 bases between them. The CDR3 is made up of 14 amino acids. Germline CDR1 and CDR2: LNHDA and SQIVND (reference sequence). The rearrangement joins TRBV19 to TRBJ1-5, with D tentatively TRBD1 (5 bases). This clonotype was sampled from a man in his 60s with urothelial cancer. Sequenced here: PBMCs, sampled around atezolizumab (anti-PD-L1) treatment. CDR3: CASSILGRAQPQHF. The CDR3 DNA is TGTGCCAGTAGTATATTGGGCAGGGCGCAGCCCCAGCATTTT. The full variable domain, completed using reference TRBV19 and TRBJ1-5, is DGGITQSPKYLFRKEGQNVTLSCEQNLNHDAMYWYRQDPGQGLRLIYYSQIVNDFQKGDIAEGYSVSREKKESFPLTVTSAQKNPTAFYLCASSILGRAQPQHFGDGTRLSIL.